Reported below is one T cell receptor beta chain. This sample stems from a study of blood T cell repertoires in COVID-19. At the level of the study: From the United States, Italy and Spain came samples of acute and convalescent COVID-19. T cells, B-cell-depleted T cells, or PBMCs provided the cDNA or gDNA that served as material.

Authors' methods: Estimation of nucleated cell counts was performed using reference gene primer amplification. Profiling relied on immunoSEQ multiplex PCR, and the TCRdb table lists in-frame clones only, not all of them. V, J and clone size reflect that table, while D and trimming were determined from the DNA. Altogether under 300,000 clones are present, about 88% being singletons, with the ten largest covering roughly 4.8%. The CDR3 is 15 residues long. The germline V and J ends were trimmed by 6 bases and 3 bases, with 15 bases remaining between them. Germline V CDR1 and CDR2: MNHEY, SVGAGI. The sequence was obtained from a woman aged 40 to 50 who had recovered from COVID-19. This chain connects TRBV6-5 to TRBJ2-1, with D perhaps matching TRBD1 (7 bases). Sequenced material: peripheral blood. This CDR3 reads CASRRAGQNYNEQFF. CDR3 DNA: TGTGCCAGCAGGAGGGCGGGACAGAACTACAATGAGCAGTTCTTC.